The 7 T cell receptor beta chains presented below share a single source sample, sequenced in a study of shared clonotypes between healthy human individuals. Cells designated naive CD8 were CD45RO-negative and were positively selected for CCR7, with terminally differentiated effector memory CD45RA+ cells excluded. Repertoires were generated with immunoSEQ multiplex PCR, while TCRdb's copy carries only in-frame clones and drops some. The table lists about 1,900,000 clones, just under 95% of them singletons. Sequenced: naive CD8+ T cells sorted from blood. Source of these receptors: a man aged 18 to 30 in good health.

This chain connects TRBV7-9 to TRBJ2-5; maybe TRBD1 (6 bases). The V and J ends lost 4 bases and 0 bases respectively, with 9 bases between them. The CDR3 has 14 amino acids. Germline values: CDR1 SEHNR, CDR2 FQNEAQ (reference sequence). DNA for the CDR3: TGTGCCAGCAGCTCCAGACAGGACCAAGAGACCCAGTACTTC. Translating gives CASSSRQDQETQYF.

The V call is TRBV13, the J call TRBJ1-1; D uncertain. V was pared by 6 bases and J by 4 bases, with 9 bases between. CDR1 is PRHDT, CDR2 FYEKMQ, per germline (reference sequence). This CDR3 is 12 amino acids long. CDR3 amino acids: CASREEGTEAFF. The DNA for the CDR3 is TGTGCCAGCAGGGAAGAGGGCACTGAAGCTTTCTTT.

DNA for the CDR3: TGTGCCAGCAGGGGGCTTGGGGCCAACGTCCTGACTTTC. Translation gives CASRGLGANVLTF. V usage is TRBV7-9 and J usage is TRBJ2-6; a weak D match, TRBD1 (5 bases). V lost 6 bases to trimming and J lost 3 bases, with 6 bases between them. In germline, CDR1 is SEHNR, CDR2 FQNEAQ (reference sequence). This CDR3 comprises 13 residues.

As for this clone: This CDR3 is also generated by other DNA sequences in the sample. This sequence joins TRBV7-9 and TRBJ2-7; D remains ambiguous. Trimming stripped 1 base from V and 2 bases from J, with 6 bases between. Germline CDR1 is SEHNR and CDR2 is FQNEAQ (reference sequence). The CDR3 length is 13 residues. As DNA, the CDR3 is TGTGCCAGCAGCTTAGGAGAGACCTACGAGCAGTACTTC. Translating gives CASSLGETYEQYF.

The gene calls are TRBV25-1 and TRBJ2-4; unclear D gene. Trimming took off 2 bases at V and 7 bases at J, with 12 bases between the two ends. There are 14 residues in the CDR3. The germline V gene has CDR1 MGHDK and CDR2 SYGVNS. The CDR3 bases are TGTGCCAGCAGTGAAGGAAACCCGGTGAACATTCAGTACTTC. As protein: CASSEGNPVNIQYF.

Worth noting for this clone: The sample carries other DNA sequences with the same CDR3. The rearrangement uses TRBV30 and TRBJ2-7; 12 bases fit TRBD1. CDR3 length: 15 amino acids. Germline V gene lookup returns CDR1 GTSNPN and CDR2 SVGIG (reference sequence). The V gene end was trimmed by 3 bases and the J gene end by 3 bases; junction bases not matched to a gene: 6. The CDR3 DNA follows: TGTGCCTGGAGCGCCGGGACAGGGGGCTTCTACGAGCAGTACTTC. It yields the protein CAWSAGTGGFYEQYF.

This clone was observed once. Other DNA sequences in this sample translate to the same CDR3. In DNA form, the CDR3 reads TGTGCCAGCAGCTTAGTAGGGGACTCCTACGAGCAGTACTTC. Residues: CASSLVGDSYEQYF. This chain uses TRBV7-2 with TRBJ2-7; D perhaps matches TRBD1 (5 bases). Per the germline V gene, CDR1 is SGHTA and CDR2 is FQGNSA. The CDR3 is 14 amino acids. Trimming pared 1 base from V and 0 bases from J, leaving 7 bases between.